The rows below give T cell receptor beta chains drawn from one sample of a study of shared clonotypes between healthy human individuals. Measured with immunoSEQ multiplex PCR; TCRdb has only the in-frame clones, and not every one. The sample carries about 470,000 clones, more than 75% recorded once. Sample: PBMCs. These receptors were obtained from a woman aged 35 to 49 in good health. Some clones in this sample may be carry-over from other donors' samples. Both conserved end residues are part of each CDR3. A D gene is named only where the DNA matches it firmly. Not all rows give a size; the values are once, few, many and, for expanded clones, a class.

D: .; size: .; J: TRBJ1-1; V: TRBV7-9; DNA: TGTGCCAGCAGCTTCGTCGGGAGCACTGAAGCTTTCTTT; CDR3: CASSFVGSTEAFF
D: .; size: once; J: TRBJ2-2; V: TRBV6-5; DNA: TGTGCCAGCAGTTACAAGCAAGAGACCGGGGAGCTGTTTTTT; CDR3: CASSYKQETGELFF
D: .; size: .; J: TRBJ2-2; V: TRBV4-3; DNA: TGCGCCAGCAGCCAAGAAAAAGGTCCATACACCGGGGAGCTGTTTTTT; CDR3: CASSQEKGPYTGELFF
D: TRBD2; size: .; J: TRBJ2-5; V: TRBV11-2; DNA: TGTGCCAGCACCCCCGACGGGGGGTGGGAGACCCAGTACTTC; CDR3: CASTPDGGWETQYF
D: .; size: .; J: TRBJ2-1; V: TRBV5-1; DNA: TGCGCCAGCAGCTTGCCCGTAGCGGTCTCCTACAATGAGCAGTTCTTC; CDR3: CASSLPVAVSYNEQFF
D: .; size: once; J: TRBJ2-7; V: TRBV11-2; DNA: TGTGCCAGCAGCTTAATGCACAGGAGCTCCTACGAGCAGTACTTC; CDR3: CASSLMHRSSYEQYF
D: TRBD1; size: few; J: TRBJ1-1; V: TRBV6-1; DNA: TGTGCCAGCAGTGAATTAACAGGGGAAGGGGGCACTGAAGCTTTCTTT; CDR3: CASSELTGEGGTEAFF
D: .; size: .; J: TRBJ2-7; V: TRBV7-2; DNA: TGTGCCAGCAGCTTACGATCGGGCGAGCGGCCACCCTACGAGCAGTACTTC; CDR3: CASSLRSGERPPYEQYF
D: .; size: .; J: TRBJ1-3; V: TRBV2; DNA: TGTGCCAGCAGTGGAGGGGACGGAAACACCATATATTTT; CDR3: CASSGGDGNTIYF
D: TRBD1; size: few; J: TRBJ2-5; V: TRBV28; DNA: TGTGCCAGCAGTTTAGGAACAGGGGCGGCCCTTTCAGAGACCCAGTACTTC; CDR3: CASSLGTGAALSETQYF
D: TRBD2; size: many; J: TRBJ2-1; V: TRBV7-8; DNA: TGTGCCAGCAGCTTATTTGTCGCGGGAGGGCTTGGCAATGAGCAGTTCTTC; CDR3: CASSLFVAGGLGNEQFF
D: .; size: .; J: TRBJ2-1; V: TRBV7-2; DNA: TGTGCCAGCAGCCCCGAGCGGGTTTACAATGAGCAGTTCTTC; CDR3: CASSPERVYNEQFF
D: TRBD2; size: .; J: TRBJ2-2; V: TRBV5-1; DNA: TGCGCCAGCATAGCGGGGAACACCGGGGAGCTGTTTTTT; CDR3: CASIAGNTGELFF
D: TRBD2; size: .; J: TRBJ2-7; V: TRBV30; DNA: TGTGCCTGGAGTGTACAACTAGCGGGAGACGAGCAGTACTTC; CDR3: CAWSVQLAGDEQYF
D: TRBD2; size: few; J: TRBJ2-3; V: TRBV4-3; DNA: TGCGCCAGCAGCCGCCTAGCGGGAGTAGATACGCAGTATTTT; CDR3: CASSRLAGVDTQYF
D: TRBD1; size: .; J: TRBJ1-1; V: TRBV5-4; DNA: TGTGCCAGCAGCTTCCAGGGGGCTTCACACACTGAAGCTTTCTTT; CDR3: CASSFQGASHTEAFF
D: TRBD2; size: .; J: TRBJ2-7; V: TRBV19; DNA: TGTGCCAGTAGTATAGGGGAGCGGGGATCCTACGAGCAGTACTTC; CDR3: CASSIGERGSYEQYF
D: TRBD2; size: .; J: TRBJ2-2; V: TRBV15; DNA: TGTGCCACCAGCAAACAAGCGGGAGGGCCGGGAACCGGGGAGCTGTTTTTT; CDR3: CATSKQAGGPGTGELFF
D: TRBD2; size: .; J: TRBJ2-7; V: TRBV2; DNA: TGTGCCAGCAATACCGGGAGGATCTACGAGCAGTACTTC; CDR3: CASNTGRIYEQYF
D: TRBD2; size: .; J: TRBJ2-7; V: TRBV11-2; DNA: TGTGCCAGCGCCCCCAACCTGGGGGGGGGATTTCGCGAGCAGTACTTC; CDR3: CASAPNLGGGFREQYF
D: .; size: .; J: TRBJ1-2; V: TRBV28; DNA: TGTGCCAGCAGGCTTTCCGGGGGCGGTTATGGCTACACCTTC; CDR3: CASRLSGGGYGYTF
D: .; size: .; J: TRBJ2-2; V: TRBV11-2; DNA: TGTGCCAGCAGCTCGCGGACCCGGCGTGCCACCGGGGAGCTGTTTTTT; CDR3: CASSSRTRRATGELFF
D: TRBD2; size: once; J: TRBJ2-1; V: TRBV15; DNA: TGTGCCACCAGCAGTTTAAGCGGGAGTTCCTACAATGAGCAGTTCTTC; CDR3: CATSSLSGSSYNEQFF
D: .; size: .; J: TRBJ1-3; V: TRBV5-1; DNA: TGCGCCAGCAGCTTGGAGGGCGGATCGTACTCTGGAAACACCATATATTTT; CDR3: CASSLEGGSYSGNTIYF
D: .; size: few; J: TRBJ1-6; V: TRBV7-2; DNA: TGTGCCAGCAGCTTTGTAGGTTCACCCCTCCACTTT; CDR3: CASSFVGSPLHF